This section outlines one T cell receptor beta chain sequence together with its context. The data belong to a study of T cell repertoires in ileal Crohn's disease. Time point given: proximal margin of the surgical specimen (macroscopically non-inflamed). Included were adult ileal or ileocolonic Crohn's patients indicated for ileocolonic resection. Libraries were prepared by immunoSEQ multiplex PCR; TCRdb keeps only in-frame clonotypes and omits some of them. The sample includes about 7,200 clones, around two thirds seen only once; the top ten take roughly 9.5%. The CDR3 is 14 residues long. Looked up from germline, CDR1 is MNHEY and CDR2 is SMNVEV (reference sequence). The ends lost 5 bases at V and 8 bases at J; junction bases unmatched: 8.

The receptor was derived from an adult with Crohn's disease. Sequencing was done on a sample of ileal tissue. The V and J genes are TRBV27 and TRBJ1-4; 7 nucleotides line up with TRBD1. CDR3 sequence: CASSPTGLGEKLFF. CDR3 nucleotide sequence: TGTGCCAGCAGTCCGACAGGGTTGGGGGAAAAACTGTTTTTT.